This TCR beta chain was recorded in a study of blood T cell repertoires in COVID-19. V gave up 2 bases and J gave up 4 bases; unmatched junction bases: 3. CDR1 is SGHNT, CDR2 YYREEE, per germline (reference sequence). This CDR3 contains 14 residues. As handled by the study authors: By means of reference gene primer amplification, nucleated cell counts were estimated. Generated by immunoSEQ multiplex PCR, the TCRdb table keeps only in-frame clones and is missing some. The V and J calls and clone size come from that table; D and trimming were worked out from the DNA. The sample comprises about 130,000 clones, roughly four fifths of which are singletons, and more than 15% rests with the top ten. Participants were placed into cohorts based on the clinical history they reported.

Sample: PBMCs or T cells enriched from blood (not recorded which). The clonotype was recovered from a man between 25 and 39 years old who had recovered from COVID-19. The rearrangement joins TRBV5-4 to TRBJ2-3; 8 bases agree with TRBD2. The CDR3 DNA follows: TGTGCCAGCAGCTTAGGACTAGCAGCAGATACGCAGTATTTT. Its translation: CASSLGLAADTQYF.